This TCR beta chain was profiled in a study of blood T cell repertoires in COVID-19. The CDR3 consists of 14 residues. With V trimmed by 5 bases and J by 5 bases, 4 bases remained unmatched. Germline CDR1 and CDR2: SGHVS and FQNEAQ. Data came from immunoSEQ multiplex PCR; TCRdb stores just in-frame clones and leaves some out. In the table there are almost 200,000 clones, 70% to 80% of which are singletons. The receptor was derived from a woman between 40 and 55 years old with COVID-19, enrolled during active disease. V and J are TRBV7-8 and TRBJ1-2; TRBD1 agrees at 11 bases. Input material: peripheral blood. This CDR3 reads CASSGTGGFYGYTF. CDR3 bases: TGTGCCAGCAGCGGGACAGGGGGATTTTATGGCTACACCTTC.